Following are 18 T cell receptor beta chains from one sample sequenced in a study of patients and donors after allogeneic stem cell transplantation. Using its own MiXCR run on the RT-PCR reads, TCRdb lists one record per CDR3 protein. The sample carries about a million distinct CDR3 sequences, 15% to 20% recorded once. The sample was blood, either unsorted or a sorted T cell fraction (not recorded which). These receptors all come from a human donor who was either an allogeneic HSCT recipient or a stem cell or donor lymphocyte infusion donor (not recorded which). It is not recorded whose cells these are; they may come from a transplant donor.

The rearrangement uses TRBV6-5 and TRBJ2-7; D is perhaps TRBD2 (6 bases). The CDR3 runs to 15 residues. Germline V gene sequence: CDR1 MNHEY, CDR2 SVGAGI. The germline V and J ends were trimmed by 2 bases and 5 bases, with 16 bases remaining between them. CDR3 sequence: CASSYSHTGGDEQYF. The DNA of the CDR3 is TGTGCCAGCAGTTACAGTCATACCGGAGGGGACGAGCAGTACTTC.

The chain recombines TRBV24-1 with TRBJ2-3; weak D call: TRBD2 (6 bases). Germline V lookup: CDR1 KGHDR, CDR2 SFDVKD. CDR3 size: 14 residues. Trimming stripped 10 bases from V and 4 bases from J, with 17 bases between. The CDR3 DNA is TGTGCCACGAGCAATGTGGGGGAGGCAGATACGCAGTATTTT. Its protein product is CATSNVGEADTQYF.

The chain couples TRBV20-1 to TRBJ2-5, with no clear D. CDR3 size: 16 residues. Germline CDR1 is DFQATT and CDR2 is SNEGSKA (reference sequence). V lost 3 bases, J lost 2 bases, and 19 bases lay in between. The CDR3 DNA follows: TGCAGTGCTAGCTTACACGGCGGAAAGGTTCAAGAGACCCAGTACTTC. Its translation is CSASLHGGKVQETQYF.

The chain uses TRBV4-1 and TRBJ2-1; TRBD2 aligns across 8 bases. This CDR3 is built from 15 residues. J gave up 3 bases and V 6 bases, and 7 bases lay outside the gene matches. Looked up from germline, CDR1 is MGHRA and CDR2 is YSYEKL. The CDR3 DNA is TGCGCCAGCAGTTCGGGACTAGTAGACTACAATGAGCAGTTCTTC. Its translation is CASSSGLVDYNEQFF.

The table lists this clonotype with a count of one. The V gene is TRBV7-9, the J gene TRBJ2-6, with D perhaps being TRBD1 or TRBD2 (5 bases each). Per germline, CDR1 SEHNR and CDR2 FQNEAQ (reference sequence). V lost 4 bases and J 0 bases, leaving 10 bases between the germline ends. CDR3 length equals 16 residues. The CDR3 here is CASSSPGASGANVLTF. CDR3 bases: TGTGCCAGCAGCTCCCCCGGGGCCTCTGGGGCCAACGTCCTGACTTTC.

This chain links TRBV10-3 with TRBJ1-2; maybe TRBD1 (5 bases). Germline CDR1 reads ENHRY; CDR2 reads SYGVKD. The germline V and J ends were trimmed by 8 bases and 8 bases, with 12 bases remaining between them. The CDR3 has 11 amino acids. Here the CDR3 reads CAIGGLEGYTF. CDR3 coding DNA: TGTGCCATCGGGGGGTTGGAGGGCTACACCTTC.

This chain uses TRBV6-5 with TRBJ1-2; 9 positions agree with TRBD1. Trimming at V came to 0 bases and at J to 7 bases, leaving 9 bases not matched to a gene. This CDR3 comprises 16 residues. Per the germline V gene, CDR1 is MNHEY and CDR2 is SVGAGI. As DNA, the CDR3 is TGTGCCAGCAGTTACTCAAGCGGGACAGGGTATTCTGGCTACACCTTC. Protein: CASSYSSGTGYSGYTF.

V gene TRBV25-1 combines with J gene TRBJ2-2, with 9 bases matching TRBD1. CDR1 is MGHDK and CDR2 is SYGVNS in the germline V gene. The CDR3 consists of 15 residues. J lost 4 bases, V lost 3 bases, and 3 bases had no gene match. The CDR3 loop reads CASSDLDRGTGELFF. CDR3 DNA sequence: TGTGCCAGCAGTGATCTGGACAGGGGCACCGGGGAGCTGTTTTTT.

This clonotype was observed at least ten times. This chain uses TRBV7-9 with TRBJ1-2, with 7 bases lining up with TRBD1. V was clipped by 5 bases and J by 4 bases; unmatched bases: 10. This CDR3 is 15 amino acids long. Germline CDR1 SEHNR, CDR2 FQNEAQ (reference sequence). Here the CDR3 DNA reads TGTGCCAGCAGCGACCGGGACAGCATTATCTATGGCTACACCTTC. This translates into CASSDRDSIIYGYTF.

The chain joins TRBV20-1 to TRBJ2-1; 8 bases line up with TRBD1. V was clipped by 5 bases and J by 5 bases; unmatched bases: 2. The CDR3 has 12 amino acids. In germline, CDR1 is DFQATT, CDR2 SNEGSKA (reference sequence). The CDR3 sequence: CSAGQGNNEQFF. The DNA for the CDR3 is TGCAGTGCTGGACAGGGAAACAATGAGCAGTTCTTC.

This chain connects TRBV5-1 to TRBJ1-2, with 7 bases fitting TRBD1. The trim removed 0 bases at V and 4 bases at J, leaving 12 bases unmatched. CDR1 is SGHRS and CDR2 is YFSETQ in the germline V gene. This CDR3 is 17 amino acids long. The CDR3 sequence: CASSLGGTTGISYGYTF. CDR3 in DNA: TGCGCCAGCAGCTTGGGGGGGACGACAGGGATTTCCTATGGCTACACCTTC.

The genes are TRBV9 and TRBJ2-7; the D gene is possibly TRBD2 (5 bases). CDR3 length equals 18 residues. CDR1 is SGDLS and CDR2 is YYNGEE in the germline V gene. V was pared by 0 bases and J by 1 base, with 20 bases between. DNA of the CDR3: TGTGCCAGCAGCGTAGGAGGGAGCTTTCGTGACAAGTCCTACGAGCAGTACTTC. It encodes CASSVGGSFRDKSYEQYF.

This chain connects TRBV24-1 to TRBJ2-1; 15 nucleotides line up with TRBD2. The V and J ends lost 4 bases and 3 bases, in that order; junction bases with no gene match: 6. Germline V gene lookup returns CDR1 KGHDR and CDR2 SFDVKD. CDR3 size: 18 residues. The CDR3 protein is CATSEAGTSGGIYNEQFF. The DNA for the CDR3 is TGTGCCACCAGTGAGGCCGGGACTAGCGGGGGGATCTACAATGAGCAGTTCTTC.

Only a few counts were recorded for this clonotype. The chain carries TRBV21-1 and TRBJ2-6. TRBV21-1 is an annotated pseudogene. The CDR3 is 13 residues long. CDR3 sequence reads: CASTPFEPIVLTF. The CDR3 DNA reads TGTGCCAGCACCCCGTTCGAGCCAATCGTCCTGACTTTC.

This clonotype was found many times. The chain combines TRBV12-3 or TRBV12-4 with TRBJ2-7, with TRBD1 matching over 7 bases. The CDR3 is 13 amino acids. After removal of 3 bases from V and 7 bases from J, the junction contained 6 bases not matched to a gene. This CDR3 is CASSFLGTVEQYF. CDR3 coding DNA: TGTGCCAGCAGTTTCTTGGGGACAGTTGAGCAGTACTTC.

This clonotype was seen a handful of times. The chain is built from TRBV24-1 and TRBJ2-1; D is ambiguous. The CDR3 has 12 residues. In germline, CDR1 is KGHDR, CDR2 SFDVKD. Trimming removed 4 bases at V and 8 bases at J, with 8 bases between. CDR3 loop: CATSDKNHEQFF. The CDR3 nucleotides are TGTGCCACCAGTGACAAGAATCATGAGCAGTTCTTC.

This clonotype showed up just a few times. The genes are TRBV10-3 and TRBJ1-6, with D unclear. Germline assignment: CDR1 ENHRY and CDR2 SYGVKD. The germline V and J ends were trimmed by 4 bases and 8 bases, with 15 bases remaining between them. The CDR3 runs 15 residues. CDR3 residues: CAISGSEEGHSPLHF. CDR3 nucleotide sequence: TGTGCCATCAGTGGATCGGAGGAAGGTCATTCACCCCTCCACTTT.

This clonotype was recorded a few times. The chain is built from TRBV11-3 and TRBJ2-7; 7 bases fit TRBD1. The CDR3 totals 16 residues. Germline V lookup: CDR1 SGHNT, CDR2 YENEEA. With V trimmed by 1 base and J by 3 bases, 9 bases remained unmatched. The CDR3 sequence is CASSLGEGQRSYEQYF. DNA for the CDR3: TGTGCCAGCAGCTTAGGTGAGGGACAGAGGAGCTACGAGCAGTACTTC.